This T cell receptor (beta chain) stems from a study of response to subunit inactivated influenza vaccine. MiXCR, run by TCRdb on the RT-PCR reads, gives a single entry per CDR3 protein. The sample has some 570,000 distinct CDR3 sequences; 11% are singletons. This clonotype was detected a few times. V was cut by 3 bases and J by 0 bases, with 15 bases left in between. This CDR3 region has 17 residues. Germline loops: CDR1 KGHSH, CDR2 LQKENI. This same sample was also part of a study on T cells expressing NK-cell markers. That work adds: The TCR beta cDNA came from 5'RACE template switching with UMIs.

This sequence was found in a man aged 50 or older who received an inactivated influenza vaccine. The rearrangement joins TRBV18 to TRBJ1-3; D is undetermined. Here the sequenced sample was PBMCs from blood, taken on the day of vaccination. Here the CDR3 DNA reads TGTGCCAGCTCACCTTTGGCTCAGGCCTCCTCTGGAAACACCATATATTTT. The encoded protein is CASSPLAQASSGNTIYF.